These T cell receptor beta chains were read from a single sample in a study of T cells after somatic rescue of genetic block. Assay: immunoSEQ multiplex PCR; the TCRdb copy retains only in-frame clones and omits some. The sample includes approximately 58,000 clones, approximately 96% of them seen just once. The specimen was peripheral blood mononuclear cells (PBMCs). All receptors derive from a child less than two years old. CDR3s include the opening cysteine and the closing phenylalanine or tryptophan. The order of the fields is J gene, D gene, V gene, clone size, CDR3 protein, CDR3 DNA. D genes are given only for firm matches. Rows may omit the clone size; those that give it use once, few, many or a size class.

j_gene: TRBJ1-3; d_gene: .; v_gene: TRBV5-6; abundance: .; CDR3aa: CASSALLGHSGNTIYF; CDR3nt: TGTGCCAGCAGCGCCTTATTGGGACACTCTGGAAACACCATATATTTT
j_gene: TRBJ2-3; d_gene: .; v_gene: TRBV6-1; abundance: .; CDR3aa: CASIAEVTQYF; CDR3nt: TGTGCCAGCATAGCGGAGGTGACGCAGTATTTT
j_gene: TRBJ2-3; d_gene: .; v_gene: TRBV5-1; abundance: .; CDR3aa: CASSPTSLSTDTQYF; CDR3nt: TGCGCCAGCAGCCCAACCTCTCTCAGCACAGATACGCAGTATTTT
j_gene: TRBJ2-1; d_gene: .; v_gene: TRBV6-1; abundance: .; CDR3aa: CASRDYNEQFF; CDR3nt: TGTGCCAGCCGGGACTACAATGAGCAGTTCTTC
j_gene: TRBJ1-1; d_gene: .; v_gene: TRBV6-6; abundance: .; CDR3aa: CASSYSIVTEAFF; CDR3nt: TGTGCCAGCAGTTACTCGATCGTAACTGAAGCTTTCTTT
j_gene: TRBJ1-2; d_gene: TRBD1; v_gene: TRBV6-6; abundance: .; CDR3aa: CASSPRGSLGYTF; CDR3nt: TGTGCCAGCAGCCCCAGGGGGAGCTTGGGCTACACCTTC
j_gene: TRBJ2-3; d_gene: .; v_gene: TRBV4-3; abundance: .; CDR3aa: CASSQGPTDTQYF; CDR3nt: TGCGCCAGCAGCCAGGGGCCCACAGATACGCAGTATTTT
j_gene: TRBJ1-3; d_gene: .; v_gene: TRBV2; abundance: .; CDR3aa: CASAEGAGNTIYF; CDR3nt: TGTGCCAGCGCCGAGGGGGCTGGAAACACCATATATTTT
j_gene: TRBJ1-2; d_gene: TRBD1; v_gene: TRBV5-1; abundance: .; CDR3aa: CASSYYRGIDGYTF; CDR3nt: TGCGCCAGCAGCTACTACAGGGGAATCGATGGCTACACCTTC
j_gene: TRBJ1-5; d_gene: .; v_gene: TRBV5-6; abundance: .; CDR3aa: CASSLYSNQPQHF; CDR3nt: TGTGCCAGCAGCTTATATAGCAATCAGCCCCAGCATTTT
j_gene: TRBJ2-7; d_gene: TRBD2; v_gene: TRBV6-1; abundance: .; CDR3aa: CASSRGRAENEQYF; CDR3nt: TGTGCCAGCAGTCGCGGGAGGGCCGAAAACGAGCAGTACTTC
j_gene: TRBJ2-1; d_gene: .; v_gene: TRBV28; abundance: .; CDR3aa: CASSLTAARRNEQFF; CDR3nt: TGTGCCAGCAGTTTGACAGCGGCAAGACGCAATGAGCAGTTCTTC
j_gene: TRBJ2-3; d_gene: .; v_gene: TRBV27; abundance: .; CDR3aa: CASTADGTDTQYF; CDR3nt: TGTGCCAGCACGGCGGATGGCACAGATACGCAGTATTTT
j_gene: TRBJ2-7; d_gene: TRBD1; v_gene: TRBV6-5; abundance: .; CDR3aa: CASSRGTGGAYEQYF; CDR3nt: TGTGCCAGCAGTCGTGGGACAGGGGGCGCCTACGAGCAGTACTTC
j_gene: TRBJ2-5; d_gene: TRBD2; v_gene: TRBV5-4; abundance: .; CDR3aa: CASSFGGSWVETQYF; CDR3nt: TGTGCCAGCAGCTTCGGCGGGAGTTGGGTAGAGACCCAGTACTTC
j_gene: TRBJ2-7; d_gene: .; v_gene: TRBV10-3; abundance: .; CDR3aa: CAISEGSSYEQYF; CDR3nt: TGTGCCATCAGTGAGGGCAGCTCCTACGAGCAGTACTTC
j_gene: TRBJ1-1; d_gene: .; v_gene: TRBV7-9; abundance: .; CDR3aa: CASSPPTGNTEAFF; CDR3nt: TGTGCCAGCAGCCCCCCGACAGGGAACACTGAAGCTTTCTTT
j_gene: TRBJ2-3; d_gene: .; v_gene: TRBV18; abundance: .; CDR3aa: CASSPYPSTDTQYF; CDR3nt: TGTGCCAGCTCACCATATCCCAGCACAGATACGCAGTATTTT
j_gene: TRBJ2-7; d_gene: .; v_gene: TRBV11-2; abundance: once; CDR3aa: CASRPLDYAEQYF; CDR3nt: TGTGCCAGCAGACCGCTAGACTACGCAGAGCAGTACTTC
j_gene: TRBJ1-5; d_gene: .; v_gene: TRBV4-3; abundance: .; CDR3aa: CASSQEAGSQPQHF; CDR3nt: TGCGCCAGCAGCCAAGAAGCAGGGTCCCAGCCCCAGCATTTT
j_gene: TRBJ1-2; d_gene: TRBD1; v_gene: TRBV28; abundance: .; CDR3aa: CASSLQGAYGYTF; CDR3nt: TGTGCCAGCAGTTTACAGGGGGCCTATGGCTACACCTTC
j_gene: TRBJ1-1; d_gene: .; v_gene: TRBV4-1; abundance: .; CDR3aa: CASSQGPYNTEAFF; CDR3nt: TGCGCCAGCAGCCAAGGACCTTACAACACTGAAGCTTTCTTT
j_gene: TRBJ1-2; d_gene: .; v_gene: TRBV5-1; abundance: .; CDR3aa: CASSLDRAGYTF; CDR3nt: TGCGCCAGCAGCTTGGACAGGGCGGGCTACACCTTC
j_gene: TRBJ1-4; d_gene: TRBD1; v_gene: TRBV13; abundance: .; CDR3aa: CASSATGEDEKLFF; CDR3nt: TGTGCCAGCAGCGCGACAGGGGAGGATGAAAAACTGTTTTTT
j_gene: TRBJ2-5; d_gene: TRBD1; v_gene: TRBV5-1; abundance: .; CDR3aa: CASNDRVTQETQYF; CDR3nt: TGCGCCAGCAACGACAGGGTTACGCAAGAGACCCAGTACTTC
j_gene: TRBJ2-3; d_gene: .; v_gene: TRBV5-6; abundance: .; CDR3aa: CASSLLTDTQYF; CDR3nt: TGTGCCAGCAGCTTACTCACAGATACGCAGTATTTT
j_gene: TRBJ2-3; d_gene: .; v_gene: TRBV9; abundance: .; CDR3aa: CASSVEGQVTDTQYF; CDR3nt: TGTGCCAGCAGCGTCGAGGGGCAGGTCACAGATACGCAGTATTTT
j_gene: TRBJ1-2; d_gene: TRBD1; v_gene: TRBV19; abundance: few; CDR3aa: CASSITGGYGYTF; CDR3nt: TGTGCCAGTAGTATAACAGGGGGCTATGGCTACACCTTC
j_gene: TRBJ1-5; d_gene: .; v_gene: TRBV6-1; abundance: .; CDR3aa: CAIQGWGNQPQHF; CDR3nt: TGTGCCATCCAGGGATGGGGCAATCAGCCCCAGCATTTT
j_gene: TRBJ2-7; d_gene: .; v_gene: TRBV5-1; abundance: once; CDR3aa: CASSFYFPSYEQYF; CDR3nt: TGCGCCAGCAGCTTCTATTTCCCCTCCTACGAGCAGTACTTC
j_gene: TRBJ1-2; d_gene: TRBD1; v_gene: TRBV27; abundance: .; CDR3aa: CASSVDRGRYGYTF; CDR3nt: TGTGCCAGCAGTGTGGACAGGGGGAGGTATGGCTACACCTTC
j_gene: TRBJ1-2; d_gene: TRBD1; v_gene: TRBV7-2; abundance: .; CDR3aa: CASSRTGAYGYTF; CDR3nt: TGTGCCAGCAGCCGAACAGGGGCCTATGGCTACACCTTC
j_gene: TRBJ1-2; d_gene: .; v_gene: TRBV4-1; abundance: .; CDR3aa: CASSQNSYGYTF; CDR3nt: TGCGCCAGCAGCCAAAACAGCTATGGCTACACCTTC
j_gene: TRBJ1-2; d_gene: .; v_gene: TRBV28; abundance: .; CDR3aa: CASSLQGYGYTF; CDR3nt: TGTGCCAGCAGTTTACAGGGGTATGGCTACACCTTC
j_gene: TRBJ2-1; d_gene: TRBD2; v_gene: TRBV6-5; abundance: .; CDR3aa: CASSYLAGGSNEQFF; CDR3nt: TGTGCCAGCAGTTACCTAGCGGGAGGGTCCAATGAGCAGTTCTTC
j_gene: TRBJ2-1; d_gene: TRBD2; v_gene: TRBV30; abundance: once; CDR3aa: CAWGGYSGSWNEQFF; CDR3nt: TGTGCCTGGGGGGGGTATAGCGGGAGTTGGAATGAGCAGTTCTTC
j_gene: TRBJ2-7; d_gene: .; v_gene: TRBV11-2; abundance: once; CDR3aa: CASSLAAQLNHEQYF; CDR3nt: TGTGCCAGCAGCTTAGCCGCACAGCTTAACCACGAGCAGTACTTC
j_gene: TRBJ1-2; d_gene: TRBD1; v_gene: TRBV6-5; abundance: .; CDR3aa: CASSAGQVVGYGYTF; CDR3nt: TGTGCCAGCAGTGCTGGACAGGTAGTGGGCTATGGCTACACCTTC
j_gene: TRBJ2-5; d_gene: .; v_gene: TRBV7-6; abundance: .; CDR3aa: CASSPQFGTQYF; CDR3nt: TGTGCCAGCAGCCCCCAGTTTGGGACCCAGTACTTC
j_gene: TRBJ2-2; d_gene: TRBD2; v_gene: TRBV28; abundance: .; CDR3aa: CASSFSTSGSGTGELFF; CDR3nt: TGTGCCAGCAGTTTCTCGACTAGCGGGAGTGGCACCGGGGAGCTGTTTTTT
j_gene: TRBJ2-2; d_gene: TRBD1; v_gene: TRBV12-5; abundance: .; CDR3aa: CASGLGQGDTGELFF; CDR3nt: TGTGCTAGTGGTTTGGGACAGGGGGACACCGGGGAGCTGTTTTTT
j_gene: TRBJ2-7; d_gene: .; v_gene: TRBV18; abundance: .; CDR3aa: CASSPLRSSYEQYF; CDR3nt: TGTGCCAGCTCACCACTGCGCAGCTCCTACGAGCAGTACTTC
j_gene: TRBJ2-5; d_gene: TRBD2; v_gene: TRBV6-6; abundance: .; CDR3aa: CASRPGLAGGTQYF; CDR3nt: TGTGCCAGCAGACCGGGACTAGCGGGAGGGACCCAGTACTTC
j_gene: TRBJ2-5; d_gene: .; v_gene: TRBV4-2; abundance: .; CDR3aa: CASSQDRGSKETQYF; CDR3nt: TGTGCCAGCAGCCAAGATCGTGGCTCTAAAGAGACCCAGTACTTC
j_gene: TRBJ2-2; d_gene: .; v_gene: TRBV5-5; abundance: .; CDR3aa: CASSLAGELFF; CDR3nt: TGTGCCAGCAGCTTGGCCGGGGAGCTGTTTTTT
j_gene: TRBJ2-5; d_gene: .; v_gene: TRBV2; abundance: .; CDR3aa: CASRGGYEDRRPQETQYF; CDR3nt: TGTGCCAGCAGAGGGGGTTACGAGGACCGGCGACCTCAAGAGACCCAGTACTTC
j_gene: TRBJ2-3; d_gene: TRBD1; v_gene: TRBV9; abundance: .; CDR3aa: CASSARDRAIDTQYF; CDR3nt: TGTGCCAGCAGCGCCCGGGACAGGGCTATAGATACGCAGTATTTT
j_gene: TRBJ2-5; d_gene: TRBD2; v_gene: TRBV7-2; abundance: .; CDR3aa: CASSPEGLVGLETQYF; CDR3nt: TGTGCCAGCAGCCCGGAGGGACTAGTGGGTCTAGAGACCCAGTACTTC
j_gene: TRBJ1-1; d_gene: .; v_gene: TRBV4-3; abundance: .; CDR3aa: CASSQGAGNTEAFF; CDR3nt: TGCGCCAGCAGCCAAGGGGCAGGGAACACTGAAGCTTTCTTT
j_gene: TRBJ2-1; d_gene: TRBD1; v_gene: TRBV12-5; abundance: once; CDR3aa: CASGLGRDRYNEQFF; CDR3nt: TGTGCTAGTGGTTTGGGCCGGGACAGGTACAATGAGCAGTTCTTC
j_gene: TRBJ2-5; d_gene: .; v_gene: TRBV7-9; abundance: .; CDR3aa: CASSRTAKGETQYF; CDR3nt: TGTGCCAGCAGCCGGACAGCCAAGGGGGAGACCCAGTACTTC
j_gene: TRBJ2-1; d_gene: TRBD1; v_gene: TRBV28; abundance: .; CDR3aa: CASSFGTGGYNEQFF; CDR3nt: TGTGCCAGCAGTTTTGGGACAGGGGGCTACAATGAGCAGTTCTTC